The source of this TCR beta chain is a study of response to subunit inactivated influenza vaccine. Germline loops: CDR1 KGHDR, CDR2 SFDVKD. The CDR3 spans 13 residues. V shed 4 bases and J shed 8 bases, with 13 bases lying between them. Via MiXCR, TCRdb re-called the RT-PCR reads, giving one row per CDR3 protein. Of roughly 760,000 distinct CDR3 sequences detected, about 20% appear once; the ten largest clones hold about a tenth. Study-wide findings and caveats: With each seasonal influenza vaccination, the authors suggested, few new T cells are recruited.

This clonotype was counted a few times. Its antigen is still unknown. The chain employs TRBV24-1 and TRBJ1-2; tentative D call: TRBD1 (6 bases). The specimen was PBMCs from blood, collected about 5 days after vaccination. The receptor's source is a man in his fifties or sixties who received an inactivated influenza vaccine. The CDR3 DNA reads as TGTGCCACCAGTGAACTACAGGGAGGAGGCTACACCTTC. Its protein is CATSELQGGGYTF.